Shown below are 9 T cell receptor beta chains from a single sample sequenced in a study of CD8 T cells in Susac syndrome. Random-hexamer reverse transcription was applied to about 0.5 to 1 ug RNA. In TCRdb, the immunoSEQ multiplex PCR reads were re-called with MiXCR into one record per CDR3 protein. The sample consists of about 200,000 distinct CDR3 sequences, roughly 94% of them appearing once. Material for sequencing was CD4+ T cells from PBMCs. These receptors originate from a human donor in good health.

This chain uses TRBV6-5 with TRBJ2-3; 8 bases line up with TRBD2. Trimming at V came to 6 bases and at J to 5 bases, leaving 10 bases not matched to a gene. CDR3 length: 15 amino acids. Germline V gene sequence: CDR1 MNHEY, CDR2 SVGAGI. The CDR3 coding sequence is TGTGCCAGCAGCTCCCAGCGGGAGTTTGGAGATACGCAGTATTTT. The encoded protein is CASSSQREFGDTQYF.

The rearrangement links TRBV15 to TRBJ2-1, with D perhaps TRBD2 (6 bases). CDR1 and CDR2 (germline): LNHNV, YYDKDF (reference sequence). The CDR3 loop spans 17 amino acids. V was trimmed by 0 bases and J by 8 bases, leaving 20 bases between them. The CDR3 sequence is CATSRDSGRSSGYEQFF. As DNA, the CDR3 is TGTGCCACCAGCAGAGATAGCGGCAGGTCGAGTGGGTATGAGCAGTTCTTC.

The chain carries TRBV27 and TRBJ1-1; no firm D call. This CDR3 contains 13 residues. The V and J ends lost 4 bases and 4 bases respectively, with 10 bases between them. The V gene's germline CDR1 is MNHEY and CDR2 SMNVEV (reference sequence). The CDR3 loop is CASSSRQITEAFF. CDR3 DNA sequence: TGTGCCAGCAGTTCCCGACAAATCACTGAAGCTTTCTTT.

The chain is built from TRBV7-9 and TRBJ1-1, with D unclear. V lost 6 bases and J 0 bases, leaving 14 bases between the germline ends. CDR3 length equals 15 residues. The germline gives CDR1 SEHNR, CDR2 FQNEAQ (reference sequence). CDR3 sequence (DNA): TGTGCCAGCAGTACCATTCTACCCTTGAACACTGAAGCTTTCTTT. Its translation is CASSTILPLNTEAFF.

The sample holds one count of this clonotype. The chain combines TRBV18 with TRBJ2-3, with D possibly TRBD1 on 7 matching bases. The CDR3 runs 15 residues. V was cut by 2 bases and J by 6 bases, with 15 bases left in between. The germline V gene encodes CDR1 KGHSH and CDR2 LQKENI. The CDR3 spells CASSPGRGAQDTQYF. CDR3 nucleotides: TGTGCCAGCTCACCAGGCAGGGGGGCGCAGGATACGCAGTATTTT.

CDR3 sequence: CASSHASDEQYF. The CDR3 coding sequence is TGTGCCAGCAGCCATGCATCCGACGAGCAGTACTTC. This chain uses TRBV3-1 with TRBJ2-7; D is unclear. The CDR3 sequence is 12 residues long. Germline V gives CDR1 LGHDT, CDR2 YNNKEL (reference sequence). Trimming stripped 3 bases from V and 5 bases from J, with 8 bases between.

The chain combines TRBV6-2 or TRBV6-3 with TRBJ1-2, with D uncertain. Trimming took off 2 bases at V and 4 bases at J, with 8 bases between the two ends. The CDR3 runs to 13 residues. The germline V gene has CDR1 MNHEY and CDR2 SVGEGT. The CDR3 nucleotides read TGTGCCAGCAGTTACGAGTGGGCCTATGGCTACACCTTC. Its protein product is CASSYEWAYGYTF.

V is TRBV20-1 and J is TRBJ2-1; 10 positions match TRBD2. V lost 3 bases, J lost 8 bases, and 16 bases stayed unmatched. This CDR3 contains 17 residues. The germline V gene has CDR1 DFQATT and CDR2 SNEGSKA (reference sequence). DNA of the CDR3: TGCAGTGCTAGTGTCGGACGAAGGGCTAGCGGGAGCGATGAGCAGTTCTTC. This sequence encodes CSASVGRRASGSDEQFF.

This chain uses TRBV18 with TRBJ2-1, with 7 bases identical to TRBD1. From germline, CDR1 is KGHSH and CDR2 LQKENI. Trimming took 3 bases from V and 5 from J; bases not matched to a gene: 7. The CDR3 has 15 residues. The CDR3 loop reads CASSPVSGGHNEQFF. Written as DNA, the CDR3 is TGTGCCAGCTCACCTGTGTCAGGGGGACACAATGAGCAGTTCTTC.